This note documents a single T cell receptor beta chain sequence. Its target is not known. The data originate from a study of cytomegalovirus exposure and HLA in healthy donors. Study-wide findings and caveats: Serostatus for CMV was the only available immune exposure information. TCR beta chains numbering 150 to 200 were designated cytomegalovirus-associated.

The germline V gene encodes CDR1 SGHDT and CDR2 YYEEEE. The CDR3 runs to 14 residues. The V end was cut by 1 base, the J end by 1 base, with 6 bases between. Primers for the PCR totalled 60 Vbeta and 13 Jbeta. Here immunoSEQ multiplex PCR was the method, and the copy in TCRdb shows in-frame clones only, minus some. The sample's table shows under 65,000 clones. Specimen: PBMCs. V gene TRBV5-6 combines with J gene TRBJ1-5; D gene uncertain. The TCR was taken from a woman between 18 and 29 years old in good health and CMV-seronegative. CDR3 sequence (DNA): TGTGCCAGCAGCTTGATGCGGAGCAATCAGCCCCAGCATTTT. Protein sequence: CASSLMRSNQPQHF.